Shown below are 25 T cell receptor beta chains from a single sample sequenced in a study of blood T cell repertoires in COVID-19 (TCRdb year 2020). Library preparation employed the immunoSEQ multiplex PCR assay. The source is immuneACCESS, and TCRdb retained only in-frame sequences with V and J called. Part of the clones is not carried over; for the studies checked, unresolved V genes explain less than half of this, and the remainder is unexplained. The sample table lists about 97,000 clones, roughly 84% of them with a count of one. The top ten clonotypes cover less than 5% of the sample. Sequenced sample: peripheral blood. The source of these receptors is a human donor in a cohort sampled during active COVID-19.

The V gene is TRBV18, the J gene TRBJ1-1; 7 bases line up with TRBD1. V shed 4 bases and J 8 bases; nucleotides not matched to a gene: 10. The CDR3 runs 14 residues. The germline V gene has CDR1 KGHSH and CDR2 LQKENI. CDR3 sequence: CASSLRSGTEEAFF. The CDR3 coding sequence is TGTGCCAGCTCACTTCGATCGGGGACAGAAGAAGCTTTCTTT.

The gene calls are TRBV5-1 and TRBJ2-1; D remains ambiguous. The V end lost 4 bases, the J end lost 3 bases, and 5 bases lay between the germline ends. The germline V gene encodes CDR1 SGHRS and CDR2 YFSETQ. The CDR3 extends over 12 amino acids. In DNA, the CDR3 is TGCGCCAGCAGCCCCAACTACAATGAGCAGTTCTTC. Amino acid sequence: CASSPNYNEQFF.

The V gene is TRBV7-8, the J gene TRBJ2-7; weak D call: TRBD1 (6 bases). Trimming shortened V by 7 bases and J by 0 bases, and 22 bases separated the two germline ends. This CDR3 is built from 17 residues. CDR1 and CDR2 from the germline V gene are SGHVS and FQNEAQ. CDR3 sequence (DNA): TGTGCCAGCACCCTTCTGGGGGCAGGGGTAAGCTCCTACGAGCAGTACTTC. Translated: CASTLLGAGVSSYEQYF.

In DNA form, the CDR3 reads TGTGCCAGCAGAGCCACTACAGGGGGGTCCTACGAGCAGTACTTC. Translating it yields CASRATTGGSYEQYF. This rearrangement joins TRBV6-6 to TRBJ2-7; TRBD1 matches 8 bases. V dropped 6 bases and J dropped 1; count of bases not matched to a gene: 8. CDR1 and CDR2 from the germline V gene are MNHNY and SVGAGI (reference sequence). The length of the CDR3 is 15 residues.

V usage is TRBV18 and J usage is TRBJ2-1; 9 bases agree with TRBD1. This CDR3 is 16 amino acids long. V trimming: 4 bases; J trimming: 3 bases; junction bases outside the gene matches: 7. Germline-derived CDR1 and CDR2 are KGHSH and LQKENI. The DNA of the CDR3 is TGTGCCAGCTCACATACCGGGACAGGGTACTACAATGAGCAGTTCTTC. Translation: CASSHTGTGYYNEQFF.

The chain recombines TRBV19 with TRBJ1-6; TRBD1 aligns across 9 bases. The germline V gene encodes CDR1 LNHDA and CDR2 SQIVND (reference sequence). The CDR3 is 12 amino acids. Losses at the gene ends were 1 base for V and 14 bases for J; bases not matched to a gene: 0. The CDR3 bases are TGTGCCAGTAGTATAGGGACAGGGGCCCTCCACTTT. This sequence encodes CASSIGTGALHF.

This clone appeared a few times. V and J are TRBV6-6 and TRBJ1-2, with 9 bases identical to TRBD1. This CDR3 is 12 amino acids long. V lost 8 bases and J lost 4; bases outside the gene matches: 2. The germline V gene encodes CDR1 MNHNY and CDR2 SVGAGI (reference sequence). The CDR3 sequence is CASLGQGYGYTF. The CDR3 DNA follows: TGTGCCAGCCTGGGACAGGGCTATGGCTACACCTTC.

This clone was recorded only once. The chain combines TRBV11-2 with TRBJ2-5; TRBD2 agrees at 11 bases. Germline-derived CDR1 and CDR2 are SGHAT and FQNNGV. The CDR3 runs to 16 residues. The V gene end was trimmed by 5 bases and the J gene end by 5 bases; junction bases not matched to a gene: 10. DNA of the CDR3: TGTGCCAGCAGCGCAAATAGCGGGGGGGCCGGGGAGACCCAGTACTTC. Its protein is CASSANSGGAGETQYF.

The table lists this clone with a few counts. This chain uses TRBV27 with TRBJ2-7, with D possibly matching TRBD2 (6 bases). Trimming left V 6 bases short and J 3 bases short, with 24 bases between. The CDR3 spans 17 residues. Germline assignment: CDR1 MNHEY and CDR2 SMNVEV (reference sequence). The CDR3 loop reads CASRSPSGVGRFYEQYF. The CDR3 DNA reads TGTGCCAGCAGGTCTCCGTCGGGGGTAGGGCGATTCTACGAGCAGTACTTC.

V usage is TRBV30 and J usage is TRBJ2-7; D is undetermined. The CDR3 extends over 12 amino acids. Germline lookup yields CDR1 GTSNPN and CDR2 SVGIG (reference sequence). Trimming took off 0 bases at V and 3 bases at J, with 6 bases between the two ends. CDR3 residues: CAWSVNSYEQYF. The CDR3 coding sequence is TGTGCCTGGAGTGTTAATAGCTACGAGCAGTACTTC.

The V gene is TRBV6-1, the J gene TRBJ2-1; D remains ambiguous. Trimming shortened V by 2 bases and J by 8 bases, and 10 bases separated the two germline ends. Germline assignment: CDR1 MNHNS and CDR2 SASEGT. The CDR3 extends over 13 amino acids. The CDR3 sequence: CASSERAVDEQFF. The CDR3 region has the DNA TGTGCCAGCAGTGAAAGAGCTGTCGATGAGCAGTTCTTC.

This chain joins TRBV9 and TRBJ2-3, with 11 bases lining up with TRBD2. Germline CDR1 is SGDLS and CDR2 is YYNGEE. V lost 5 bases and J lost 0; bases outside the gene matches: 5. The CDR3 has 16 residues. CDR3 residues: CASSRLAGTSTDTQYF. CDR3 in DNA: TGTGCCAGCAGTCGACTAGCGGGGACTAGCACAGATACGCAGTATTTT. The whole variable domain, remainder taken from reference TRBV9 and TRBJ2-3, is DSGVTQTPKHLITATGQRVTLRCSPRSGDLSVYWYQQSLDQGLQFLIQYYNGEERAKGNILERFSAQQFPDLHSELNLSSLELGDSALYFCASSRLAGTSTDTQYFGPGTRLTVL.

The V call is TRBV7-8, the J call TRBJ2-5; 10 nucleotides agree with TRBD2. Germline V gene sequence: CDR1 SGHVS, CDR2 FQNEAQ. The CDR3 extends over 15 amino acids. V gave up 3 bases and J gave up 5 bases; unmatched junction bases: 6. CDR3 nucleotides: TGTGCCAGCAGCTTTCAAGCTAGCGGGGGTGAGACCCAGTACTTC. Protein product: CASSFQASGGETQYF.

This clone was observed a few times. The rearrangement joins TRBV4-1 to TRBJ1-6; TRBD1 aligns across 8 bases. V trimming: 2 bases; J trimming: 7 bases; junction bases outside the gene matches: 7. Germline CDR1 reads MGHRA; CDR2 reads YSYEKL. This CDR3 is 16 amino acids long. CDR3 amino acids: CASSQPPWTGNSPLHF. The CDR3 nucleotides read TGCGCCAGCAGCCAACCACCCTGGACAGGGAATTCACCCCTCCACTTT.

The chain carries TRBV19 and TRBJ2-7; perhaps TRBD2 as D (5 bases). Trimming removed 5 bases at V and 1 base at J, with 15 bases between. In germline, CDR1 is LNHDA, CDR2 SQIVND (reference sequence). The CDR3 has 15 residues. For the CDR3, the DNA is TGTGCCAGTAGTCCCAATTCAGCGGCATCCTACGAGCAGTACTTC. Translation gives CASSPNSAASYEQYF. Variable domain in full (rest from reference TRBV19 and TRBJ2-7): DGGITQSPKYLFRKEGQNVTLSCEQNLNHDAMYWYRQDPGQGLRLIYYSQIVNDFQKGDIAEGYSVSREKKESFPLTVTSAQKNPTAFYLCASSPNSAASYEQYFGPGTRLTVT.

The rearrangement uses TRBV28 and TRBJ1-6; the match to TRBD1 covers 12 bases. The junction had 7 bases not matched to a gene; V was cut back by 8 bases and J by 5 bases. The CDR3 consists of 16 residues. Germline assignment: CDR1 MDHEN and CDR2 SYDVKM. The CDR3 protein is CASLPGTGGHNSPLHF. The CDR3 nucleotides read TGTGCCAGCCTTCCTGGGACAGGGGGCCATAATTCACCCCTCCACTTT.

This sequence joins TRBV4-2 and TRBJ2-2; D unclear. The CDR3 spans 15 residues. CDR1 LGHNA and CDR2 YNFKEQ come from the germline V gene. Deletions cut 5 bases from V and 1 base from J, with 11 bases between. CDR3 DNA sequence: TGTGCCAGCAGCACCCAAACGGGGAACACCGGGGAGCTGTTTTTT. Protein product: CASSTQTGNTGELFF.

This clone has a count of ten or more. The rearrangement uses TRBV5-8 and TRBJ2-7, with D possibly matching TRBD1 (5 bases). The germline V and J ends were trimmed by 4 bases and 2 bases, with 13 bases remaining between them. This CDR3 is 14 amino acids long. CDR1 SGHTS and CDR2 YDEGEE come from the germline V gene. The CDR3 here is CASSVSRVPYEQYF. The CDR3 region has the DNA TGTGCCAGCAGCGTGTCCAGGGTACCCTACGAGCAGTACTTC.

This clone was recorded only once. The V and J genes are TRBV4-2 and TRBJ1-2; 7 nucleotides line up with TRBD1. The V segment lost 1 base and the J segment 7 bases; nucleotides outside the gene matches: 12. The V gene's germline CDR1 is LGHNA and CDR2 YNFKEQ. The CDR3 totals 16 residues. The CDR3 sequence: CASSQGSSRQGFGYTF. CDR3 nucleotide sequence: TGTGCCAGCAGCCAAGGGTCCTCTAGACAGGGATTTGGCTACACCTTC.

The chain has TRBV4-3 and TRBJ1-6; TRBD1 aligns across 9 bases. The CDR3 is made up of 16 amino acids. Germline lookup yields CDR1 LGHNA and CDR2 YSLEER. V lost 4 bases, J lost 10 bases, and 11 bases stayed unmatched. The CDR3 DNA sequence: TGCGCCAGCAGCCCGTCCTCGGGACAGGGAGGATCACCCCTCCACTTT. Protein sequence: CASSPSSGQGGSPLHF.

This clone occurred once. This chain joins TRBV7-3 and TRBJ2-5; D possibly corresponds to TRBD1 (5 bases). Germline V gene sequence: CDR1 SGHTA, CDR2 FQGTGA. Trimming left V 3 bases short and J 2 bases short, with 7 bases between. The CDR3 totals 13 residues. CDR3 sequence reads: CASSFGAQETQYF. The CDR3 DNA reads TGTGCCAGCAGCTTTGGGGCACAAGAGACCCAGTACTTC.

This sequence joins TRBV2 and TRBJ1-1; 9 bases fit TRBD1. Germline V gene data show CDR1 as SNHLY and CDR2 as FYNNEI. J lost 10 bases, V lost 3 bases, and 6 bases had no gene match. The CDR3 totals 13 residues. The CDR3 protein is CASSDTGGAAAFF. CDR3 nucleotides: TGTGCCAGCAGTGACACAGGGGGCGCGGCAGCTTTCTTT.

The chain joins TRBV7-8 to TRBJ1-2, with 9 bases matching TRBD1. Looked up from germline, CDR1 is SGHVS and CDR2 is FQNEAQ. This CDR3 contains 15 residues. J gave up 8 bases and V 0 bases, and 7 bases lay outside the gene matches. For the CDR3, the DNA is TGTGCCAGCAGCTTAGCAGGACAGGGGCTTCGGGGCTACACCTTC. Its protein is CASSLAGQGLRGYTF.

This chain uses TRBV19 with TRBJ2-3, with D tentatively TRBD2 (6 bases). The germline V gene has CDR1 LNHDA and CDR2 SQIVND (reference sequence). V was trimmed by 4 bases and J by 5 bases, leaving 13 bases between them. CDR3 length equals 14 residues. This chain's CDR3 is CASSSGTVLDTQYF. CDR3 DNA: TGTGCCAGTAGTAGCGGGACTGTGCTAGATACGCAGTATTTT. The entire variable domain, with the rest obtained from reference TRBV19 and TRBJ2-3, is as follows: DGGITQSPKYLFRKEGQNVTLSCEQNLNHDAMYWYRQDPGQGLRLIYYSQIVNDFQKGDIAEGYSVSREKKESFPLTVTSAQKNPTAFYLCASSSGTVLDTQYFGPGTRLTVL.

This sequence joins TRBV27 and TRBJ2-7; D not resolved. Germline V gives CDR1 MNHEY, CDR2 SMNVEV (reference sequence). This CDR3 has 15 residues. Between the trimmed V and J ends, which lost 2 bases and 0 bases, there was a span of 11 bases. DNA of the CDR3: TGTGCCAGCAGTTTACGCATGGCAGTCTCCTACGAGCAGTACTTC. This sequence encodes CASSLRMAVSYEQYF.